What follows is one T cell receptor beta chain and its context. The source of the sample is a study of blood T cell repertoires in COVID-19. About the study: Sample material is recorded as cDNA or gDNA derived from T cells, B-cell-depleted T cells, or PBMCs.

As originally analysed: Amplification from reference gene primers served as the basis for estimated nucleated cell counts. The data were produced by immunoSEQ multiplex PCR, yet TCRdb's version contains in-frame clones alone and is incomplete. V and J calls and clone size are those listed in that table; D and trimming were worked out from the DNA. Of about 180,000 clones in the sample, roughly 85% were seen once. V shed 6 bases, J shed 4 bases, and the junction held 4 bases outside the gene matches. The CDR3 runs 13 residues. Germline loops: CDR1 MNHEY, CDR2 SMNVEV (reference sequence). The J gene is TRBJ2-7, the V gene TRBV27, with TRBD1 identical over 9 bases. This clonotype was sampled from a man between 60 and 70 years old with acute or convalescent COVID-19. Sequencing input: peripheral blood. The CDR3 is CASRGQGFYEQYF. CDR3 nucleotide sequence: TGTGCCAGCAGGGGACAGGGCTTTTACGAGCAGTACTTC.